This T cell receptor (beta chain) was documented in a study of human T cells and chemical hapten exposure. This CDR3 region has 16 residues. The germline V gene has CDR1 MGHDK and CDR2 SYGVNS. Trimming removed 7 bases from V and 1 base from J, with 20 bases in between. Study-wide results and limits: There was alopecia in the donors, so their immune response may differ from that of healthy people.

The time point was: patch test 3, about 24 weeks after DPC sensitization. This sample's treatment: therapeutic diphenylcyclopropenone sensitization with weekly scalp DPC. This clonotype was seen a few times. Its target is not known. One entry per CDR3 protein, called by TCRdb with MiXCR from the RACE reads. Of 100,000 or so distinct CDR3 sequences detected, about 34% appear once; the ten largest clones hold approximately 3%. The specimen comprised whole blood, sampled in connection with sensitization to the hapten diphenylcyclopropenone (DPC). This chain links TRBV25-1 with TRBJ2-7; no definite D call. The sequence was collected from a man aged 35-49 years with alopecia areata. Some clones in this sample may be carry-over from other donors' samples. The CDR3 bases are TGTGCCAGCACCTCTAGAGGTCAGAATCATTCCTACGAGCAGTACGTC. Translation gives CASTSRGQNHSYEQYV.